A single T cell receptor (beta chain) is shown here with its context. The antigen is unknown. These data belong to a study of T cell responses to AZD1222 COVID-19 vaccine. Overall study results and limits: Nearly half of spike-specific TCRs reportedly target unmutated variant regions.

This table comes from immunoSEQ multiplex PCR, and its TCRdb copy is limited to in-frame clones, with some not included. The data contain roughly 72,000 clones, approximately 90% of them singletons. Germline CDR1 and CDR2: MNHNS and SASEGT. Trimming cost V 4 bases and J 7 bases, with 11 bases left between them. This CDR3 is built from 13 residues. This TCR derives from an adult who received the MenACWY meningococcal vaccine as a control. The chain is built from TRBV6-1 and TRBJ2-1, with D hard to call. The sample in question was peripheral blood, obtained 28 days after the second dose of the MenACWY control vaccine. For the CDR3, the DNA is TGTGCCAGCAGTGGGACCGATTCGAATGAGCAGTTCTTC. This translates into CASSGTDSNEQFF.